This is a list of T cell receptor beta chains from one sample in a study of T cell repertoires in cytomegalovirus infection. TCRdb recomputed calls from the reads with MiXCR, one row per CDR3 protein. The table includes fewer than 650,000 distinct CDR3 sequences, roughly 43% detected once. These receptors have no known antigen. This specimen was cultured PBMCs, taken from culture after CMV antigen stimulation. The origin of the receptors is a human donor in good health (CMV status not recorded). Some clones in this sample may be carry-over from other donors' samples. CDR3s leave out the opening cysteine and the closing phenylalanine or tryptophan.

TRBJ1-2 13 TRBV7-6 ASSPWTGDKDGYT
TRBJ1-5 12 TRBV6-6 ASTPAGGTQPQH
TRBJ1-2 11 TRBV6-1 ASSEDPRYGYT
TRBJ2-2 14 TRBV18 ASSTRGPDGTGELF
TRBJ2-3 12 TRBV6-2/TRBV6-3 ASSYPTDTDTQY
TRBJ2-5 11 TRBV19 ASSRWWSETQY
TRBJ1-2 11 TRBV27 ASSLIGAGGYT
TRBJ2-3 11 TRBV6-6 ASSLPGLDTQY
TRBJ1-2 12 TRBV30 AWSGPDPYYGYT
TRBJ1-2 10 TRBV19 ASNTGGYGYT